This T cell receptor beta chain was sequenced in a study of blood T cells in healthy people across ages. This CDR3 is built from 16 residues. V was cut by 3 bases and J by 11 bases, with 25 bases left in between. Germline V gene lookup returns CDR1 SGHVS and CDR2 FQNEAQ. Primers used in a second PCR of about 6 to 11 cycles were a sample-barcoded 5' primer and a J-beta primer mix. TCRdb recomputed calls from the 5' RACE reads with MiXCR, one row per CDR3 protein. The sample holds 1.5 million to 1.9 million distinct CDR3 sequences; about 45% are singletons and the top ten take under 5%. Only one count was recorded for this clonotype.

This sequence was found in a woman aged 18-29 years in good health. The rearrangement uses TRBV7-8 and TRBJ2-5, with TRBD2 as a possible D gene (6 bases). Sequencing was carried out using blood. CDR3 sequence reads: CASSFGRLVPWNEQYF. DNA for the CDR3: TGTGCCAGCAGCTTTGGTAGACTAGTCCCTTGGAATGAGCAGTACTTC.